These T cell receptor beta chains were read from a single sample in a study of blood T cell repertoires in COVID-19. The assay was immunoSEQ multiplex PCR, and TCRdb's table has in-frame clones only and misses some. Of around 260,000 clones listed, approximately 86% were seen once; the top ten hold 3.6%. The specimen was peripheral blood. Receptors originate from a man between 18 and 35 years old with active or convalescent COVID-19. The CDR3 runs from the conserved cysteine through the conserved F or W. D genes are given only for firm matches. Where a row states a size, it is once, few, many or the class of an expanded clone; other rows omit it.

J: TRBJ2-5; V: TRBV11-3; size: -; D: TRBD2; DNA: TGTGCCAGCCTCGGACTAGGAGGAGAGACCCAGTACTTC; CDR3: CASLGLGGETQYF
J: TRBJ2-6; V: TRBV3-1/TRBV3-2; size: many; D: -; DNA: TGTGCCAGCAGCCAAGTGGAGGTCAGCTCTGGGGCCAACGTCCTGACTTTC; CDR3: CASSQVEVSSGANVLTF
J: TRBJ2-5; V: TRBV24-1; size: -; D: -; DNA: TGTGCCACCAGCCTAAACCCTGGACAGACAGCTAAAGAGACCCAGTACTTC; CDR3: CATSLNPGQTAKETQYF
J: TRBJ2-7; V: TRBV29-1; size: many; D: -; DNA: TGCAGCGTTGAAGATCGGGTTGACGAGGACTACGAGCAGTACTTC; CDR3: CSVEDRVDEDYEQYF
J: TRBJ2-2; V: TRBV7-9; size: -; D: -; DNA: TGTGCCAGCAGCTTACTCGGCGGTAGTGGTGGGGAGCTGTTTTTT; CDR3: CASSLLGGSGGELFF
J: TRBJ2-3; V: TRBV27; size: -; D: TRBD2; DNA: TGTGCCAGCAGTACTTACCTCACTAGCGGGAGGGCCTTAGATACGCAGTATTTT; CDR3: CASSTYLTSGRALDTQYF
J: TRBJ2-5; V: TRBV29-1; size: -; D: -; DNA: TGCAGCGTTGTTGGAGCGGAAGAGACCCAGTACTTC; CDR3: CSVVGAEETQYF
J: TRBJ2-3; V: TRBV10-1; size: few; D: -; DNA: TGCGCCAGCGCCCCTCTGGGGGCAGGAGATACGCAGTATTTT; CDR3: CASAPLGAGDTQYF
J: TRBJ2-5; V: TRBV7-2; size: -; D: -; DNA: TGTGCTAGCAGCTTCTCCGGTTCCGAGACCCAGTACTTC; CDR3: CASSFSGSETQYF
J: TRBJ2-5; V: TRBV18; size: -; D: -; DNA: TGTGCCAGCTCACCACCCCAGCAAGAGACCCAGTACTTC; CDR3: CASSPPQQETQYF
J: TRBJ2-1; V: TRBV24-1; size: once; D: TRBD1; DNA: TGTGCCACCCTAGGTGGGACAGGAGACAATGAGCAGTTCTTC; CDR3: CATLGGTGDNEQFF
J: TRBJ2-1; V: TRBV19; size: -; D: TRBD1; DNA: TGTGCCAGTAGTGTCCAGGGGGACTACAATGAGCAGTTCTTC; CDR3: CASSVQGDYNEQFF
J: TRBJ2-2; V: TRBV6-6; size: -; D: TRBD1; DNA: TGTGCCAGCAGTACAAACCGGGACAGGCATTCCGGGGAGCTGTTTTTT; CDR3: CASSTNRDRHSGELFF
J: TRBJ1-4; V: TRBV24-1; size: -; D: -; DNA: TGTGCCACCAGTGGAGACGGGGGTACTAATGAAAAACTGTTTTTT; CDR3: CATSGDGGTNEKLFF
J: TRBJ2-7; V: TRBV6-5; size: -; D: -; DNA: TGTGCCAGCAGACGAACCCAGGGGTATCCCTACGAGCAGTACTTC; CDR3: CASRRTQGYPYEQYF
J: TRBJ1-6; V: TRBV5-1; size: -; D: -; DNA: TGCGCCAGCAGCTTTCTAGGCGGCCATAATTCACCCCTCCACTTT; CDR3: CASSFLGGHNSPLHF